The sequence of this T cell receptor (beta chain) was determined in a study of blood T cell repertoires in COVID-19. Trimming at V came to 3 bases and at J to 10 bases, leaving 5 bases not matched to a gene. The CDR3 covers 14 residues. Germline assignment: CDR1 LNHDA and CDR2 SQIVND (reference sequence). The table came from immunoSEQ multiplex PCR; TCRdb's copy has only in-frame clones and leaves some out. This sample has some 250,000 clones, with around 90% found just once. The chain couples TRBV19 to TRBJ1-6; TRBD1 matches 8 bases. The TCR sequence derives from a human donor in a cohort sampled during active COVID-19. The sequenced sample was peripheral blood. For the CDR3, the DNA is TGTGCCAGTAGTATTGGACAGGGTGGCTCACCCCTCCACTTT. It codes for CASSIGQGGSPLHF. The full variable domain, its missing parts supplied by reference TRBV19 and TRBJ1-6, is DGGITQSPKYLFRKEGQNVTLSCEQNLNHDAMYWYRQDPGQGLRLIYYSQIVNDFQKGDIAEGYSVSREKKESFPLTVTSAQKNPTAFYLCASSIGQGGSPLHFGNGTRLTVT.